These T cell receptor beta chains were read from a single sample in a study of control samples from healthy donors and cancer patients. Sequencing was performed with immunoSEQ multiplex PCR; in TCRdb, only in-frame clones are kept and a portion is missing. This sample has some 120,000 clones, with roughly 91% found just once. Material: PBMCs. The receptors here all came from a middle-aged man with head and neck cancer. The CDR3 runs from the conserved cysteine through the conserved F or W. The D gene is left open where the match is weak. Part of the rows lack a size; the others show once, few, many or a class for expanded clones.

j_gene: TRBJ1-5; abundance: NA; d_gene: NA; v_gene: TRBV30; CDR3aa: CAWSRGGSGQPQHF; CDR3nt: TGTGCCTGGAGTCGGGGGGGGTCCGGGCAGCCCCAGCATTTT
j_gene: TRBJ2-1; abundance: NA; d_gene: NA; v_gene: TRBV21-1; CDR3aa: CASSYFRTLFYNEQFF; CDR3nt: TGTGCCAGCAGTTACTTTCGGACCCTATTCTACAATGAGCAGTTCTTC
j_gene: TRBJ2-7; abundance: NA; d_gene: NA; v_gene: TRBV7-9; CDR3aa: CASSTWRSSYEQYF; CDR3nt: TGTGCCAGCAGCACCTGGCGGAGCTCCTACGAGCAGTACTTC
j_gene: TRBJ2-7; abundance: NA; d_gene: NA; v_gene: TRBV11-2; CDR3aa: CASSLGSGGNYEQYF; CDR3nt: TGTGCCAGCAGCTTAGGTAGCGGTGGAAACTACGAGCAGTACTTC
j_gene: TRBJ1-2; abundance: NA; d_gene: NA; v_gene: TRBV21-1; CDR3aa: CASSKGELGSQGPGYTF; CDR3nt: TGTGCCAGCAGCAAAGGGGAGCTCGGCAGCCAAGGCCCGGGCTACACCTTC
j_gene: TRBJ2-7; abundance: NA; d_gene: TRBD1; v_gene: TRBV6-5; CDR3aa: CASRRTGLYEQYF; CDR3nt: TGTGCCAGCCGCAGGACAGGCCTATACGAGCAGTACTTC
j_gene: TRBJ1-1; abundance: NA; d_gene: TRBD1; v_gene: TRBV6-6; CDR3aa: CASSYPGQGLNTEAFF; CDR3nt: TGTGCCAGCAGTTACCCTGGACAGGGGCTGAACACTGAAGCTTTCTTT
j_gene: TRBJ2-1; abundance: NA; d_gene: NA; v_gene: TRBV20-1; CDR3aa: CSATTGQEQFF; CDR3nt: TGCAGTGCTACAACAGGGCAGGAGCAGTTCTTC
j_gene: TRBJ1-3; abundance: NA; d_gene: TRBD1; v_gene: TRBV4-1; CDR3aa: CASSQGDSSGNTIYF; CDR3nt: TGCGCCAGCAGCCAAGGGGACAGCTCTGGAAACACCATATATTTT
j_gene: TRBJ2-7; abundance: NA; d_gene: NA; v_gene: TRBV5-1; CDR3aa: CASSVAPGLQEQYF; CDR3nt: TGCGCCAGCAGCGTTGCCCCGGGGCTGCAGGAGCAGTACTTC
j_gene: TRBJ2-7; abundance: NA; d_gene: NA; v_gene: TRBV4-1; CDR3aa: CASRLSGSTLGEQYF; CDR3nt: TGCGCCAGCAGACTTTCAGGGAGTACTCTAGGAGAGCAGTACTTC
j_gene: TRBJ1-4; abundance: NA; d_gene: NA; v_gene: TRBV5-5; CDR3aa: CASSWSLGGEKLFF; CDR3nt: TGTGCCAGCAGCTGGAGTTTGGGTGGTGAAAAACTGTTTTTT
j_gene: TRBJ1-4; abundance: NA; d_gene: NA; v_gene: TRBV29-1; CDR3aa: CSVCNRTNEKLFF; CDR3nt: TGCAGCGTTTGCAACAGAACTAATGAAAAACTGTTTTTT
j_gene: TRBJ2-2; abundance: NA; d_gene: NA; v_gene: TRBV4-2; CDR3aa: CASSRLSGPGELFF; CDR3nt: TGTGCCAGCAGCAGGCTATCGGGACCCGGGGAGCTGTTTTTT
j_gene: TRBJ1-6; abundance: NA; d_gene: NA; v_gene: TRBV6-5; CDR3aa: CASNDGNNSPLHF; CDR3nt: TGTGCCAGCAACGACGGCAATAATTCACCCCTCCACTTT
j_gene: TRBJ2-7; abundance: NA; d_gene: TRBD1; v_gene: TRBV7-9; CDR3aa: CASSSKDRGYEQYF; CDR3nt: TGTGCCAGCAGCTCCAAGGACAGGGGGTACGAGCAGTACTTC
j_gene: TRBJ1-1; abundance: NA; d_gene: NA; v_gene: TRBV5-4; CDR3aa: CASSLFSGKGSNTEAFF; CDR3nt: TGTGCCAGCAGCTTGTTCTCAGGAAAGGGATCGAACACTGAAGCTTTCTTT
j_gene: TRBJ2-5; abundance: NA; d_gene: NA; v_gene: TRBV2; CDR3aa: CASIFQGPMPAETQYF; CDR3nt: TGTGCCAGCATTTTCCAGGGACCCATGCCAGCAGAGACCCAGTACTTC
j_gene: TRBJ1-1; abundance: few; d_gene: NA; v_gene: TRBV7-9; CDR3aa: CASSLTQGNTEAFF; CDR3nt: TGTGCCAGCAGCTTGACACAGGGGAACACTGAAGCTTTCTTT
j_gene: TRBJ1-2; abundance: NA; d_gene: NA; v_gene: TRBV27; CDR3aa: CASSPDGYGYTF; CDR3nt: TGTGCCAGCAGTCCAGACGGATATGGCTACACCTTC
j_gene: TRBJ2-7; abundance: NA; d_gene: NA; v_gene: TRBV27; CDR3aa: CATPRQYF; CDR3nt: TGTGCCACCCCGCGGCAGTACTTC
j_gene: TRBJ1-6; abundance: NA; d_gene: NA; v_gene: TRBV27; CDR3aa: CASSRIVNSPLHF; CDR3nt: TGTGCCAGCAGTCGGATAGTAAATTCACCCCTCCACTTT
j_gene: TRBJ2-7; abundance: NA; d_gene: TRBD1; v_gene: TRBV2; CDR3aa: CASGSLRDRVGEQYF; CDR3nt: TGTGCCAGCGGCTCCCTAAGGGACAGGGTGGGCGAGCAGTACTTC
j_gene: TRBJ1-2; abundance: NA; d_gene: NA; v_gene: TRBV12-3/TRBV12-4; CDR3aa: CASSGLYGYTF; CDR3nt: TGTGCCAGCAGCGGACTTTATGGCTACACCTTC
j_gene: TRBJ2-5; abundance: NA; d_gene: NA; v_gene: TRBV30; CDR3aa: CAWRLQGGRTQYF; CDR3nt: TGTGCCTGGAGATTACAGGGAGGAAGGACCCAGTACTTC
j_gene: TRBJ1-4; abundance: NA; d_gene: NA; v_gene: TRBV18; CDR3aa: CASPGTGMREKLFF; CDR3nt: TGTGCCAGCCCAGGTACAGGGATGAGAGAAAAACTGTTTTTT
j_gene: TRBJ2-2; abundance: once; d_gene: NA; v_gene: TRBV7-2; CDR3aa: CASSLGGGTGELFF; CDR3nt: TGTGCCAGCAGCTTGGGAGGGGGCACCGGGGAGCTGTTTTTT
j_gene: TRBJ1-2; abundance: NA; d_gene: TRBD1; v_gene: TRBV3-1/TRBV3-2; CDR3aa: CASSQDWGQLRF; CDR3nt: TGTGCCAGCAGCCAAGATTGGGGACAGCTTAGATTC
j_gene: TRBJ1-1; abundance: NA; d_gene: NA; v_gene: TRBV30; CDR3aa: CAWGQTRGTEAFF; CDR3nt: TGTGCCTGGGGACAGACGAGAGGGACTGAAGCTTTCTTT
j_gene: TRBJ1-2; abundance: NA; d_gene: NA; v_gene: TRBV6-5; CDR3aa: CASRGQVHYGYTF; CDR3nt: TGTGCCAGCCGCGGGCAGGTTCACTATGGCTACACCTTC
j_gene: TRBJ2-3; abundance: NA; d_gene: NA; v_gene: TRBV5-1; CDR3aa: CASSSKGGEADTQYF; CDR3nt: TGCGCCAGCAGCTCCAAAGGAGGGGAGGCAGATACGCAGTATTTT
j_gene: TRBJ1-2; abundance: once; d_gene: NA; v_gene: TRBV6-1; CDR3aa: CASSELFGRGYGYPGYTF; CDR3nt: TGTGCCAGCAGTGAACTTTTTGGCAGGGGATATGGCTACCCTGGCTACACCTTC
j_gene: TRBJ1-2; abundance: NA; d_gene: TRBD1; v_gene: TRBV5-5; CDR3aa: CASSPRDRVFGGYTF; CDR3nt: TGTGCCAGCAGCCCCCGGGACAGGGTATTCGGTGGCTACACCTTC
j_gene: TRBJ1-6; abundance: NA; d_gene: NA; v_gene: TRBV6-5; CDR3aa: CASSQGGHSEPLHF; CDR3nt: TGTGCCAGCAGTCAGGGAGGACATTCGGAACCCCTCCACTTT
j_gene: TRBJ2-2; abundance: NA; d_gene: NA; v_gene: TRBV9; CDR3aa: CASRPSSNTGELFF; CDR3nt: TGTGCCAGCCGCCCCTCCTCGAACACCGGGGAGCTGTTTTTT